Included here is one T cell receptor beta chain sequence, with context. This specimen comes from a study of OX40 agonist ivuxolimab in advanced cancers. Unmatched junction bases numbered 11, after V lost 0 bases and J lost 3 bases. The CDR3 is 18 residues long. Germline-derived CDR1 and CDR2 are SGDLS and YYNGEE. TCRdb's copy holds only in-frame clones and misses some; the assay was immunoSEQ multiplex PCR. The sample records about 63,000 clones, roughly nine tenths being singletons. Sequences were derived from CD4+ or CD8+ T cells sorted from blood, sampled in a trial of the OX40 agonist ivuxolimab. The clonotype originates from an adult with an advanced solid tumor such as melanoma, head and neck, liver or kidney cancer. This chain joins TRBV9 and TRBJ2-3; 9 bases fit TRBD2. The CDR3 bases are TGTGCCAGCAGCGTAGCACCCGGGAGCGGGAGGATTACAGATACGCAGTATTTT. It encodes CASSVAPGSGRITDTQYF.